Each of the 19 T cell receptor beta chains below was sequenced from the same sample in a study of blood T cell repertoires in COVID-19. Measured with immunoSEQ multiplex PCR; TCRdb has only the in-frame clones, and not every one. The data show over 250,000 clones, with roughly nine tenths seen just once and around 2.5% held by the top ten. The specimen sequenced was PBMCs or T cells enriched from blood (not recorded which). These receptors were taken from a man aged 55 to 70 who had recovered from COVID-19.

The V gene is TRBV4-1, the J gene TRBJ2-1; 10 nucleotides agree with TRBD2. With V trimmed by 1 base and J by 9 bases, 6 bases remained unmatched. The V gene's germline CDR1 is MGHRA and CDR2 YSYEKL. This CDR3 spans 15 amino acids. CDR3 region: CASSQGLAGVGEQFF. The CDR3 coding sequence is TGCGCCAGCAGCCAAGGGCTAGCGGGAGTGGGTGAGCAGTTCTTC.

This chain links TRBV4-1 with TRBJ1-5, with TRBD1 identical over 7 bases. The CDR3 runs to 18 residues. Germline lookup yields CDR1 MGHRA and CDR2 YSYEKL. V shed 4 bases and J 6 bases; nucleotides not matched to a gene: 18. The CDR3 DNA sequence: TGCGCCAGCAGCCCTGTAGCACAGGGGAGTGGGTTGGCTCAGCCCCAGCATTTT. Encoded protein: CASSPVAQGSGLAQPQHF.

The rearrangement links TRBV7-3 to TRBJ2-7, with TRBD1 identical over 10 bases. J was trimmed by 6 bases and V by 1 base; bases with no gene match: 12. This CDR3 has 17 residues. From germline, CDR1 is SGHTA and CDR2 FQGTGA. This CDR3 reads CASSLKTPGQGPVEQYF. The CDR3, as DNA: TGTGCCAGCAGCTTAAAGACCCCGGGACAGGGGCCCGTCGAGCAGTACTTC.

The chain recombines TRBV30 with TRBJ2-3, with TRBD2 matching over 7 bases. Trimming at V came to 0 bases and at J to 2 bases, leaving 2 bases not matched to a gene. Germline assignment: CDR1 GTSNPN and CDR2 SVGIG (reference sequence). The CDR3 is made up of 14 amino acids. Here the CDR3 reads CAWSVGTTTDTQYF. The CDR3 nucleotides are TGTGCCTGGAGTGTCGGGACTACCACAGATACGCAGTATTTT.

The chain has TRBV4-1 and TRBJ2-3; TRBD1 matches 9 bases. The CDR3 extends over 15 amino acids. Germline V gene data show CDR1 as MGHRA and CDR2 as YSYEKL. Trimming at V came to 4 bases and at J to 2 bases, leaving 4 bases not matched to a gene. CDR3: CASSPGQGNTDTQYF. DNA of the CDR3: TGCGCCAGCAGCCCAGGACAGGGGAACACAGATACGCAGTATTTT.

The chain's CDR3 is CASSSGPTDTQYF. CDR3 nucleotides: TGTGCCAGCAGTAGCGGGCCCACAGATACGCAGTATTTT. V usage is TRBV7-2 and J usage is TRBJ2-3; 7 bases line up with TRBD2. CDR1 and CDR2 from the germline V gene are SGHTA and FQGNSA. The CDR3 is made up of 13 amino acids. Trimming took 6 bases from V and 2 from J; bases not matched to a gene: 2.

The DNA of the CDR3 is TGCGCCAGCGGGCCAGGTTGGGAGACTGGGAATTCACCCCTCCACTTT. Translating it yields CASGPGWETGNSPLHF. The V call is TRBV5-1, the J call TRBJ1-6; no clear D gene. Trimming cost V 7 bases and J 7 bases, with 21 bases left between them. The length of the CDR3 is 16 residues. The V gene's germline CDR1 is SGHRS and CDR2 YFSETQ.

The J gene is TRBJ1-5, the V gene TRBV21-1; the table's D call, TRBD1, was not checked against the DNA. TRBV21-1 is assigned pseudogene status. CDR3 length: 18 residues. Here the CDR3 DNA reads TGTGCCAGCAGCAGCCAAGGGACAGATTCCTTGCGTAATCAGCCCCAGCATTTT. This gives the protein CASSSQGTDSLRNQPQHF.

The chain couples TRBV21-1 to TRBJ1-1. TRBV21-1 is a listed pseudogene. The CDR3 consists of 15 residues. The CDR3 coding sequence is TGTGCCAGCAGCAAAGTTCCGAGTGAGAACACTGAAGCTTTCTTT. Translation gives CASSKVPSENTEAFF.

The sample holds a few counts of this clone. The chain links TRBV27 to TRBJ2-1; 8 bases are a match to TRBD2. From germline, CDR1 is MNHEY and CDR2 SMNVEV (reference sequence). This CDR3 region has 15 residues. Trimming cost V 3 bases and J 9 bases; bases outside gene matches: 10. The CDR3 loop reads CASSFPGGARGEQFF. In DNA form, the CDR3 reads TGTGCCAGCAGTTTCCCCGGGGGGGCCAGGGGTGAGCAGTTCTTC.

This sequence joins TRBV18 and TRBJ2-5; 7 nucleotides align to TRBD1. V trimming: 1 base; J trimming: 3 bases; junction bases outside the gene matches: 8. From germline, CDR1 is KGHSH and CDR2 LQKENI. The CDR3 spans 16 residues. As DNA, the CDR3 is TGTGCCAGCTCACCACAACTAACAGGGGCAGAAGAGACCCAGTACTTC. Amino acids: CASSPQLTGAEETQYF.

J is TRBJ1-3 and V is TRBV6-5; 8 bases fit TRBD1. The CDR3 has 15 amino acids. Trimming cost V 5 bases and J 0 bases; bases outside gene matches: 3. Germline V CDR1 and CDR2: MNHEY, SVGAGI. The CDR3 DNA reads TGTGCCAGCAGTAGGACAGGGAGCTCTGGAAACACCATATATTTT. Protein product: CASSRTGSSGNTIYF.

V usage is TRBV6-6 and J usage is TRBJ1-2, with 7 positions matching TRBD1. V was pared by 0 bases and J by 8 bases, with 6 bases of the junction left unmatched. Germline V gives CDR1 MNHNY, CDR2 SVGAGI (reference sequence). The CDR3 runs 14 residues. The CDR3 is CASSYSDRAGGYTF. The CDR3 DNA follows: TGTGCCAGCAGTTACTCTGACAGGGCGGGGGGCTACACCTTC.

In DNA, the CDR3 is TGTGCCAGCAGTTACTTCGACGGGGGGTCACCCCTCCACTTT. As protein: CASSYFDGGSPLHF. The chain links TRBV6-5 to TRBJ1-6; D perhaps matches TRBD1 (5 bases). Germline CDR1 and CDR2: MNHEY and SVGAGI. The ends were cut back, 1 base at V and 10 bases at J, with 11 bases in the middle. This CDR3 is 14 amino acids long.

The chain carries TRBV5-1 and TRBJ2-5; D call uncertain. This CDR3 contains 13 residues. V was clipped by 0 bases and J by 5 bases, with 8 bases between them. The germline CDR1 and CDR2 sequences are SGHRS and YFSETQ. This chain's CDR3 is CASSLAVRETQYF. DNA of the CDR3: TGCGCCAGCAGCTTGGCAGTTCGCGAGACCCAGTACTTC.

The chain joins TRBV18 to TRBJ2-3, with TRBD1 matching over 11 bases. With 4 bases clipped from V and 4 bases from J, the junction kept 7 bases outside the gene matches. Germline CDR1 and CDR2: KGHSH and LQKENI. The CDR3 runs 16 residues. The CDR3 protein is CASSLGPGQGADTQYF. The CDR3 DNA reads TGTGCCAGCTCACTTGGGCCGGGACAGGGGGCAGATACGCAGTATTTT.

This clone was recorded only once. CDR3 sequence reads: CASSPLRVDTQYF. CDR3 DNA: TGTGCCAGCTCACCATTGCGGGTAGATACGCAGTATTTT. The rearrangement links TRBV18 to TRBJ2-3; a possible D gene is TRBD2 (5 bases). Trimming removed 2 bases from V and 5 bases from J, with 8 bases in between. The CDR3 runs 13 residues. The V gene's germline CDR1 is KGHSH and CDR2 LQKENI.

The gene calls are TRBV10-3 and TRBJ2-7, with 8 bases that match TRBD1. The germline V gene has CDR1 ENHRY and CDR2 SYGVKD. CDR3 size: 13 residues. Trimming cost V 4 bases and J 2 bases; bases outside gene matches: 1. This chain's CDR3 is CAISGGQAYEQYF. CDR3 in DNA: TGTGCCATCAGTGGGGGACAGGCCTACGAGCAGTACTTC.

The gene calls are TRBV29-1 and TRBJ2-1; 14 bases line up with TRBD2. With V trimmed by 6 bases and J by 5 bases, 6 bases remained unmatched. Germline-derived CDR1 and CDR2 are SQVTM and ANQGSEA. The CDR3 is 15 amino acids. The CDR3 DNA is TGCAGCGTGCTCGGGACTAGCGGGAGCAACAATGAGCAGTTCTTC. It specifies CSVLGTSGSNNEQFF.